This T cell receptor beta chain emerged from a study of blood T cell repertoires in COVID-19. Overall study context: The United States, Italy and Spain provided the acute and convalescent COVID-19 samples. Sources were T cells, B-cell-depleted T cells, or PBMCs; the material itself was cDNA or gDNA.

Methods used by the authors: Reference gene primers were amplified, and this amplification served to estimate nucleated cell counts. Sequencing was performed with immunoSEQ multiplex PCR; in TCRdb, only in-frame clones are kept and a portion is missing. V, J and clone size reflect that table, while D and trimming were determined from the DNA. The table shows 84,000 or so clones, with under 85% occurring only once. There are 19 residues in the CDR3. Only one count was recorded for this clone. The chain carries TRBV21-1 and TRBJ2-2; the DNA was not compared with TRBD1, the D call given in the table. TRBV21-1 is termed a pseudogene. The sequenced sample consisted of peripheral blood. The sequence derives from a man in his 70s with acute or convalescent COVID-19. The CDR3 region is CASSSEVGTGVYSTGELFF. The CDR3 region has the DNA TGTGCCAGCAGCAGCGAGGTAGGGACAGGGGTTTATAGTACCGGGGAGCTGTTTTTT.